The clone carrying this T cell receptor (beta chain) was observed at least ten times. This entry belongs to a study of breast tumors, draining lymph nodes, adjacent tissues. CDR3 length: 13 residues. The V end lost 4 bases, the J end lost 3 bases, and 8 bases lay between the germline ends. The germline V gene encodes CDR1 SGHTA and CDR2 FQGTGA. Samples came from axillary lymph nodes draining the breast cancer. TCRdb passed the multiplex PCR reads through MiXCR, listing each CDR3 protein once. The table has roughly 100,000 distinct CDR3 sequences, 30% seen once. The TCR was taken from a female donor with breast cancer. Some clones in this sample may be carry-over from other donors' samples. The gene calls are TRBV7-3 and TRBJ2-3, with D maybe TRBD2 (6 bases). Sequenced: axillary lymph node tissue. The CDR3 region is CASSYGGTDTQYF. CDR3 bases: TGTGCCAGCAGCTACGGAGGGACAGATACGCAGTATTTT.